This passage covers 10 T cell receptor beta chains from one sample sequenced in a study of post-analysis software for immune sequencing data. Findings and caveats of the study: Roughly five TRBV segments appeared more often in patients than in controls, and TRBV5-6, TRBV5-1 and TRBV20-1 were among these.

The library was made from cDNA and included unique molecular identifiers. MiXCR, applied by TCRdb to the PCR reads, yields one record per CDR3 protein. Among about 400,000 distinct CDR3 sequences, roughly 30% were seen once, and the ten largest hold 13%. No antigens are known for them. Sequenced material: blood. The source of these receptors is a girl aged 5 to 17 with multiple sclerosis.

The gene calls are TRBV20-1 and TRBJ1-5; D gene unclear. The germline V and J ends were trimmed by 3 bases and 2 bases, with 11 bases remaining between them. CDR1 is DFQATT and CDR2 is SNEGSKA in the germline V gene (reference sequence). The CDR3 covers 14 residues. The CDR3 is CSASGGIRNQPQHF. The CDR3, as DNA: TGCAGTGCTAGTGGTGGGATACGCAATCAGCCCCAGCATTTT.

This CDR3 reads CASSFMAVPNTGELFF. The CDR3 DNA follows: TGTGCCAGCAGCTTCATGGCAGTTCCGAACACCGGGGAGCTGTTTTTT. V gene TRBV7-2 combines with J gene TRBJ2-2, with D hard to call. Germline lookup yields CDR1 SGHTA and CDR2 FQGNSA. V shed 3 bases and J shed 0 bases, with 11 bases lying between them. There are 16 residues in the CDR3.

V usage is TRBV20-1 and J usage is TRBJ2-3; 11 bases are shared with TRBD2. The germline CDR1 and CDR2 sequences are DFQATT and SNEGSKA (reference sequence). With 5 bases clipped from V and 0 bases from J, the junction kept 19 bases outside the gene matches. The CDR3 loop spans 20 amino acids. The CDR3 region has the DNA TGCAGTGCTCTAAGAGGCCGGCTAGCGGGGGGCCGAGGCAGCACAGATACGCAGTATTTT. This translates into CSALRGRLAGGRGSTDTQYF.

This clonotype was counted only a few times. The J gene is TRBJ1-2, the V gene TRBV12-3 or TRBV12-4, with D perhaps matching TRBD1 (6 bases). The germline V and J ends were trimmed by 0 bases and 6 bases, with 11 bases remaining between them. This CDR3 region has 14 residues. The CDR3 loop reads CASSLAGGTDGYTF. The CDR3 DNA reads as TGTGCCAGCAGTTTAGCGGGGGGCACTGATGGCTACACCTTC.

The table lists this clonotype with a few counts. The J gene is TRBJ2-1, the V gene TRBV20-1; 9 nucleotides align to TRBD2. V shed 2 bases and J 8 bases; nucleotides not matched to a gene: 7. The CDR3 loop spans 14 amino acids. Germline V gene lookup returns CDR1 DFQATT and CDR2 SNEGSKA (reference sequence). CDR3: CSARNAGGRDEQFF. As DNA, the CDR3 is TGCAGTGCTAGAAATGCGGGGGGGCGGGATGAGCAGTTCTTC.

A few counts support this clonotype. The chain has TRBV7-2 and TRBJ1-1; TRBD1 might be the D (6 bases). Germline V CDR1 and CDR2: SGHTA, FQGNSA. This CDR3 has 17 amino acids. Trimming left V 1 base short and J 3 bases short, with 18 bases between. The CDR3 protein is CASSLDLSGGADTEAFF. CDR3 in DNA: TGTGCCAGCAGCTTAGATCTCTCTGGGGGGGCGGACACTGAAGCTTTCTTT.

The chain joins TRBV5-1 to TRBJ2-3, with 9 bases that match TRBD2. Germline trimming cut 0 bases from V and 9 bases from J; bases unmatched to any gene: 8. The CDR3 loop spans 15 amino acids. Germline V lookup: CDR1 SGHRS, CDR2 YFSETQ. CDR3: CASSLEAGGPGTQYF. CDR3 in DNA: TGCGCCAGCAGCTTGGAGGCGGGGGGGCCCGGAACGCAGTATTTT. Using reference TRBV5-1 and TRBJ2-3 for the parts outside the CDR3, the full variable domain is KAGVTQTPRYLIKTRGQQVTLSCSPISGHRSVSWYQQTPGQGLQFLFEYFSETQRNKGNFPGRFSGRQFSNSRSEMNVSTLELGDSALYLCASSLEAGGPGTQYFGPGTRLTVL.

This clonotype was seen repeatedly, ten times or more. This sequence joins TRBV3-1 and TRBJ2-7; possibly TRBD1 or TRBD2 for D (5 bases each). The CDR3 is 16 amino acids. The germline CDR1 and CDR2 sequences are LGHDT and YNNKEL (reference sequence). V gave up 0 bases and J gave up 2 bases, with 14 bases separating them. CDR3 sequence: CASSQDGPGTTYEQYF. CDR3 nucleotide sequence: TGTGCCAGCAGCCAAGATGGGCCAGGGACCACCTACGAGCAGTACTTC.

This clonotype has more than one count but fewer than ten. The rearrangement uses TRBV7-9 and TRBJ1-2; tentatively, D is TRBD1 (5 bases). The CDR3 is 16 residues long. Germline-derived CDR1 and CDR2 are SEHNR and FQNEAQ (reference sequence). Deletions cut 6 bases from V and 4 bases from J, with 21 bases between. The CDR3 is CASSYTGEGLSYGYTF. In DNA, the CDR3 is TGTGCCAGCAGTTATACGGGAGAGGGGCTTTCCTATGGCTACACCTTC.

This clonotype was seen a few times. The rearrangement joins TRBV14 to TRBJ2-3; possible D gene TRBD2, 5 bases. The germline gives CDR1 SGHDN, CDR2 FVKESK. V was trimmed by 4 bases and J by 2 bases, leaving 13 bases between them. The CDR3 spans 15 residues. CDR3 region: CASSLAWENTDTQYF. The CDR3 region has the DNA TGTGCCAGCAGCCTCGCTTGGGAGAACACAGATACGCAGTATTTT.